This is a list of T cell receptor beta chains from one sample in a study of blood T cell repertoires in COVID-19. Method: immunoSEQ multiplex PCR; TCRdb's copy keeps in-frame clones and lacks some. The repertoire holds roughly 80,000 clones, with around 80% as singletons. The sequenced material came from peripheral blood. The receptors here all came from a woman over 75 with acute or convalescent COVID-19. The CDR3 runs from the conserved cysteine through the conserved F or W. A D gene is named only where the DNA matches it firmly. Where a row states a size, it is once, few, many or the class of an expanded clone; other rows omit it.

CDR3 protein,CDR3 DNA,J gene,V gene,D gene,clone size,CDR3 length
CASSQDIAGGLETQYF,TGTGCCAGCAGCCAGGACATAGCGGGAGGGTTAGAGACCCAGTACTTC,TRBJ2-5,TRBV3-1/TRBV3-2,TRBD2,NA,16
CASSQRAGGADTQYF,TGTGCCAGCAGCCAGAGAGCGGGAGGGGCAGATACGCAGTATTTT,TRBJ2-3,TRBV5-6,TRBD2,once,15
CASQWNSPLHF,TGTGCCAGTCAGTGGAATTCACCCCTCCACTTT,TRBJ1-6,TRBV28,NA,NA,11
CASSIPRQGPDYEQYF,TGTGCCAGCAGCATACCGAGACAGGGACCCGACTACGAGCAGTACTTC,TRBJ2-7,TRBV21-1,NA,NA,16
CASSLAEEQYF,TGTGCCAGCAGCTTGGCCGAGGAGCAGTACTTC,TRBJ2-7,TRBV5-6,NA,NA,11
CASSLPGDSPLHF,TGTGCCAGCAGCCTCCCAGGGGATTCACCCCTCCACTTT,TRBJ1-6,TRBV7-8,NA,few,13
CASSITGTRSGANVLTF,TGTGCCAGTAGTATAACAGGGACGCGATCTGGGGCCAACGTCCTGACTTTC,TRBJ2-6,TRBV19,NA,NA,17
CASSLTLAGSEQYF,TGTGCCAGCAGCCTGACTCTAGCGGGCTCCGAGCAGTACTTC,TRBJ2-7,TRBV3-1/TRBV3-2,TRBD2,NA,14
CASSAQNRDTQYF,TGTGCCAGCAGTGCCCAAAACAGAGATACGCAGTATTTT,TRBJ2-3,TRBV28,NA,few,13
CASSYLRDRLGYTF,TGTGCCAGCAGTTACCTCCGGGACAGGCTTGGCTACACCTTC,TRBJ1-2,TRBV6-5,TRBD1,NA,14
CASSLDSGSTNEQFF,TGTGCCAGCAGCTTAGATAGCGGGAGTACGAATGAGCAGTTCTTC,TRBJ2-1,TRBV11-3,TRBD2,NA,15
CAISETSGISENYNEQFF,TGTGCCATCAGCGAGACTAGCGGGATATCGGAAAACTACAATGAGCAGTTCTTC,TRBJ2-1,TRBV10-3,TRBD2,few,18
CAISEYGQGVGETQYF,TGTGCCATCAGTGAGTACGGACAGGGTGTAGGTGAGACCCAGTACTTC,TRBJ2-5,TRBV10-3,TRBD1,NA,16
CASSYNRAQPQHF,TGTGCCAGCAGTTACAACAGGGCGCAGCCCCAGCATTTT,TRBJ1-5,TRBV6-5,NA,NA,13
CASSEGDSDNSPLHF,TGTGCCAGCAGTGAAGGGGACTCCGACAATTCACCCCTCCACTTT,TRBJ1-6,TRBV2,NA,once,15
CASSPQREEQFF,TGTGCCAGCTCACCTCAGCGGGAAGAGCAGTTCTTC,TRBJ2-1,TRBV18,TRBD2,NA,12
CASSTLDRVYEQYF,TGTGCCAGTAGTACCCTCGACAGGGTCTACGAGCAGTACTTC,TRBJ2-7,TRBV19,TRBD1,NA,14
CASSLTRVTDTQYF,TGTGCCAGCAGCCTTACTAGGGTCACAGATACGCAGTATTTT,TRBJ2-3,TRBV11-3,NA,NA,14
CASSLGGQFANTGELFF,TGTGCCAGTAGTTTAGGGGGGCAGTTCGCGAACACCGGGGAGCTGTTTTTT,TRBJ2-2,TRBV19,NA,NA,17
CASSLRQGSYNEQFF,TGTGCCAGCAGCCTACGACAGGGGTCCTACAATGAGCAGTTCTTC,TRBJ2-1,TRBV7-2,TRBD1,NA,15
CASSFGLAGGPDSYEQYF,TGCGCCAGCAGCTTCGGACTAGCGGGAGGGCCAGACTCCTACGAGCAGTACTTC,TRBJ2-7,TRBV5-1,TRBD2,NA,18
CATSREGGNIQYF,TGTGCCACCAGCAGAGAAGGGGGAAACATTCAGTACTTC,TRBJ2-4,TRBV15,NA,NA,13
CASSLAVRGNYGYTF,TGCGCCAGCAGCTTGGCCGTCAGGGGCAACTATGGCTACACCTTC,TRBJ1-2,TRBV5-1,NA,NA,15
CASSPQGTRDNEQFF,TGTGCCAGCTCACCACAAGGGACTAGGGACAATGAGCAGTTCTTC,TRBJ2-1,TRBV18,TRBD2,once,15
CASSRGTDNNEKLFF,TGCGCCAGCAGCCGCGGGACAGACAACAATGAAAAACTGTTTTTT,TRBJ1-4,TRBV5-1,TRBD1,NA,15
CAISPGGSGNTIYF,TGTGCCATCAGCCCAGGGGGCTCTGGAAACACCATATATTTT,TRBJ1-3,TRBV10-3,TRBD1,NA,14